Each of the 27 T cell receptor beta chains below was sequenced from the same sample in a study of T cell changes during pregnancy in multiple sclerosis. TCRdb's copy holds only in-frame clones and misses some; the assay was immunoSEQ multiplex PCR. This sample yields more than 40,000 clones, of which about 91% are seen a single time; 7.5% to 9% belongs to the top ten. The sample consisted of CD8+ T cells from peripheral blood mononuclear cells, taken after pregnancy. Every receptor here comes from a female donor with multiple sclerosis, enrolled in a pregnancy study.

The chain recombines TRBV12-5 with TRBJ1-4; no firm D call. The V gene lost 5 bases and the J gene lost 8 bases, with 12 bases spanning the gap. Per the germline V gene, CDR1 is LGHNT and CDR2 is FRNRAP. This CDR3 has 13 amino acids. CDR3 in amino acids: CASGPPGGEKLFF. The DNA for the CDR3 is TGTGCTAGTGGTCCGCCGGGAGGCGAAAAACTGTTTTTT.

The chain uses TRBV27 and TRBJ2-6; perhaps TRBD2 as D (6 bases). From germline, CDR1 is MNHEY and CDR2 SMNVEV (reference sequence). The CDR3 sequence is 19 residues long. Trimming stripped 5 bases from V and 4 bases from J, with 24 bases between. DNA of the CDR3: TGTGCCAGCAGTCCTGGGCCGGGCCGTAGGGAGGCCGGGGCCAACGTCCTGACTTTC. Translating it yields CASSPGPGRREAGANVLTF.

The chain links TRBV10-3 to TRBJ1-1; D is possibly TRBD1 (5 bases). The V and J ends lost 8 bases and 0 bases respectively, with 10 bases between them. This CDR3 spans 13 amino acids. Per germline, CDR1 ENHRY and CDR2 SYGVKD. The CDR3, as DNA: TGTGCCATCCAGGGATCGCTGAACACTGAAGCTTTCTTT. Amino acid sequence: CAIQGSLNTEAFF.

J is TRBJ2-2 and V is TRBV10-3, with D possibly matching TRBD1 (6 bases). V was clipped by 10 bases and J by 4 bases, with 25 bases between them. This CDR3 has 17 amino acids. Germline CDR1 reads ENHRY; CDR2 reads SYGVKD. CDR3 in amino acids: CATRLGTQGSSTGELFF. The CDR3 coding sequence is TGTGCCACCAGACTGGGAACACAGGGAAGCAGCACCGGGGAGCTGTTTTTT.

The chain has TRBV10-2 and TRBJ1-5, with 8 bases that match TRBD1. V lost 6 bases, J lost 7 bases, and 11 bases stayed unmatched. Germline lookup yields CDR1 WSHSY and CDR2 SAAADI. The CDR3 totals 15 residues. CDR3 coding DNA: TGCGCCAGCAGCCCAGGACAGGGAGTGAGCCAGCCCCAGCATTTT. Protein sequence: CASSPGQGVSQPQHF.

This chain connects TRBV7-9 to TRBJ1-1; 8 nucleotides line up with TRBD1. Germline V lookup: CDR1 SEHNR, CDR2 FQNEAQ (reference sequence). The CDR3 is made up of 13 amino acids. V was clipped by 4 bases and J by 3 bases; unmatched bases: 1. Here the CDR3 DNA reads TGTGCCAGCAGCTCAGGGGGCCACACTGAAGCTTTCTTT. Translated: CASSSGGHTEAFF.

The gene calls are TRBV5-4 and TRBJ2-1; D unresolved. Deletions cut 2 bases from V and 6 bases from J, with 9 bases between. This CDR3 has 13 amino acids. The germline gives CDR1 SGHNT, CDR2 YYREEE (reference sequence). CDR3 DNA sequence: TGTGCCAGCAGCTTCTCCAGAACCAATGAGCAGTTCTTC. Residues: CASSFSRTNEQFF.

This rearrangement joins TRBV27 to TRBJ2-2, with TRBD1 as a possible D gene (5 bases). CDR3 length: 12 amino acids. Trimming took 8 bases from V and 4 from J, leaving 8 bases between them. Germline CDR1 MNHEY, CDR2 SMNVEV (reference sequence). CDR3 in DNA: TGTGCCAGCGGCAGGGCCACCGGGGAGCTGTTTTTT. It translates to CASGRATGELFF.

The J gene is TRBJ1-2, the V gene TRBV29-1; 7 nucleotides match TRBD1. This CDR3 spans 13 amino acids. V lost 7 bases to trimming and J lost 4 bases; unmatched junction nucleotides: 9. Germline lookup yields CDR1 SQVTM and CDR2 ANQGSEA. The CDR3 protein is CSATRGQAYGYTF. CDR3 nucleotide sequence: TGCAGCGCAACGAGAGGACAGGCCTATGGCTACACCTTC.

The genes are TRBV5-8 and TRBJ1-1; 7 bases line up with TRBD1. Trimming took 6 bases from V and 0 from J; bases not matched to a gene: 5. Germline V gives CDR1 SGHTS, CDR2 YDEGEE. This CDR3 region has 14 residues. The CDR3 reads CASTQDRMNTEAFF. The CDR3 coding sequence is TGTGCCAGCACCCAGGACAGGATGAACACTGAAGCTTTCTTT.

The chain has TRBV19 and TRBJ1-5, with D possibly being TRBD1 (6 bases). Trimming cost V 5 bases and J 7 bases, with 15 bases left between them. This CDR3 has 14 amino acids. The germline V gene has CDR1 LNHDA and CDR2 SQIVND (reference sequence). CDR3 amino acids: CASSRGGKQQPQHF. Written as DNA, the CDR3 is TGTGCCAGTAGTCGGGGGGGCAAACAGCAGCCCCAGCATTTT.

This clone was found once. V is TRBV7-6 and J is TRBJ2-1; 8 nucleotides match TRBD2. Germline V gene lookup returns CDR1 SGHVS and CDR2 FNYEAQ. The CDR3 loop spans 15 amino acids. Trimming at V came to 5 bases and at J to 5 bases, leaving 8 bases not matched to a gene. The CDR3 sequence is CASSTIAGLHNEQFF. The CDR3 coding sequence is TGTGCCAGCAGCACCATAGCGGGACTACACAATGAGCAGTTCTTC.

The chain combines TRBV2 with TRBJ1-3; D is undetermined. V was pared by 2 bases and J by 0 bases, with 11 bases between. Germline assignment: CDR1 SNHLY and CDR2 FYNNEI. This CDR3 comprises 16 residues. The CDR3 region is CASSELVTVSGNTIYF. CDR3 nucleotides: TGTGCCAGCAGTGAATTAGTCACGGTCTCTGGAAACACCATATATTTT.

The chain links TRBV6-1 to TRBJ1-2, with D hard to call. V lost 2 bases and J lost 4, with 11 bases in between. CDR1 MNHNS and CDR2 SASEGT come from the germline V gene. This CDR3 is 14 amino acids long. The CDR3 region is CASSEQEGSYGYTF. CDR3 coding DNA: TGTGCCAGCAGTGAACAGGAAGGGAGCTATGGCTACACCTTC.

This clone occurred once. This chain connects TRBV7-6 to TRBJ2-2, with D tentatively TRBD1 (5 bases). CDR3 length equals 11 residues. In germline, CDR1 is SGHVS, CDR2 FNYEAQ. The V gene lost 1 base and the J gene lost 14 bases, with 8 bases spanning the gap. Here the CDR3 reads CASSLEQGLFF. CDR3 sequence (DNA): TGTGCCAGCAGCTTAGAGCAGGGACTGTTTTTT.

The chain joins TRBV6-5 to TRBJ1-1; TRBD1 agrees at 8 bases. V lost 8 bases to trimming and J lost 0 bases; unmatched junction nucleotides: 8. The CDR3 sequence is 15 residues long. Germline V gene lookup returns CDR1 MNHEY and CDR2 SVGAGI. CDR3: CASRTGRVMNTEAFF. CDR3 DNA: TGTGCCAGCCGGACAGGGCGGGTGATGAACACTGAAGCTTTCTTT.

The chain couples TRBV6-5 to TRBJ2-3; the D is unclear. Trimming removed 3 bases at V and 2 bases at J, with 9 bases between. This CDR3 region has 14 residues. Germline CDR1 is MNHEY and CDR2 is SVGAGI. The CDR3 bases are TGTGCCAGCAGTTATGGTCAGAACACAGATACGCAGTATTTT. It codes for CASSYGQNTDTQYF.

The chain joins TRBV7-9 to TRBJ1-4; TRBD1 is a possible D gene (5 bases). CDR3 length equals 15 residues. Per the germline V gene, CDR1 is SEHNR and CDR2 is FQNEAQ (reference sequence). With 3 bases removed from V and 7 bases from J, the gap between germline ends came to 15 bases. Written as DNA, the CDR3 is TGTGCCAGCAGCTTTACTAGCAGGGAGGGTGAAAAACTGTTTTTT. It specifies CASSFTSREGEKLFF.

The chain links TRBV30 to TRBJ1-3, with D possibly being TRBD1 (5 bases). The CDR3 covers 15 residues. V lost 4 bases to trimming and J lost 1 base, with 14 bases between them. Germline values: CDR1 GTSNPN, CDR2 SVGIG (reference sequence). CDR3 nucleotides: TGTGCCTGGACTGATGGAGGGGCATCTGGAAACACCATATATTTT. Its translation: CAWTDGGASGNTIYF. The whole variable domain, filled in from reference TRBV30 and TRBJ1-3, reads SQTIHQWPATLVQPVGSPLSLECTVEGTSNPNLYWYRQAAGRGLQLLFYSVGIGQISSEVPQNLSASRPQDRQFILSSKKLLLSDSGFYLCAWTDGGASGNTIYFGEGSWLTVV.

The genes are TRBV18 and TRBJ2-7; maybe TRBD1 (6 bases). This CDR3 comprises 15 residues. Trimming shortened V by 3 bases and J by 4 bases, and 16 bases separated the two germline ends. Germline V gene lookup returns CDR1 KGHSH and CDR2 LQKENI. The DNA for the CDR3 is TGTGCCAGCTCACCCAAGGACAGTTCGTGGTACGAGCAGTACTTC. It specifies CASSPKDSSWYEQYF.

This sequence joins TRBV7-2 and TRBJ1-1; no reliable D call. V was clipped by 5 bases and J by 6 bases, with 19 bases between them. The CDR3 has 15 amino acids. The germline V gene encodes CDR1 SGHTA and CDR2 FQGNSA. In DNA, the CDR3 is TGTGCCAGCAGCCCGTGGGAGGCCGAGTACCCTGAAGCTTTCTTT. The encoded protein is CASSPWEAEYPEAFF.

The chain recombines TRBV7-9 with TRBJ1-2, with D perhaps matching TRBD1 (5 bases). The CDR3 is 15 amino acids. The germline V gene encodes CDR1 SEHNR and CDR2 FQNEAQ (reference sequence). Trimming took 5 bases from V and 4 from J, leaving 17 bases between them. CDR3 residues: CASSPRDGTFYGYTF. DNA of the CDR3: TGTGCCAGCAGCCCGCGGGACGGGACTTTCTATGGCTACACCTTC.

The chain couples TRBV19 to TRBJ1-5; no reliable D call. Trimming stripped 3 bases from V and 11 bases from J, with 14 bases between. Per germline, CDR1 LNHDA and CDR2 SQIVND (reference sequence). The length of the CDR3 is 13 residues. CDR3 amino acids: CASSIEQSWAQHF. CDR3 in DNA: TGTGCCAGTAGTATCGAACAGTCTTGGGCCCAGCATTTT.

This chain connects TRBV4-3 to TRBJ2-1; D perhaps matches TRBD1 (6 bases). From germline, CDR1 is LGHNA and CDR2 YSLEER. V dropped 0 bases and J dropped 4 bases, with 16 bases sitting between them. The CDR3 extends over 17 amino acids. CDR3 residues: CASSQDLRQGWYNEQFF. The CDR3 DNA reads as TGCGCCAGCAGCCAAGATTTAAGGCAGGGGTGGTACAATGAGCAGTTCTTC.

The rearrangement uses TRBV5-8 and TRBJ2-1; TRBD2 is a possible D gene (5 bases). The germline V gene has CDR1 SGHTS and CDR2 YDEGEE. CDR3 length equals 15 residues. With 4 bases removed from V and 1 base from J, the gap between germline ends came to 12 bases. The CDR3 bases are TGTGCCAGCAGCCTATATTCGGGGTCCTACAATGAGCAGTTCTTC. This translates into CASSLYSGSYNEQFF.

The chain combines TRBV5-1 with TRBJ2-7; 12 nucleotides align to TRBD2. V lost 0 bases to trimming and J lost 4 bases; unmatched junction nucleotides: 8. Germline loops: CDR1 SGHRS, CDR2 YFSETQ. This CDR3 spans 17 amino acids. DNA of the CDR3: TGCGCCAGCAGCTTGGCGGCCCTAGCGGGAGGGCCGTACGAGCAGTACTTC. Amino acids: CASSLAALAGGPYEQYF.

The chain carries TRBV5-6 and TRBJ1-1; 7 nucleotides align to TRBD1. V shed 6 bases and J 1 base; nucleotides not matched to a gene: 6. The length of the CDR3 is 14 residues. Germline CDR1 and CDR2: SGHDT and YYEEEE. CDR3 amino acids: CASNPTGKNTEAFF. The CDR3 region has the DNA TGTGCCAGCAACCCGACAGGGAAGAACACTGAAGCTTTCTTT. The variable domain in full, with the rest retrieved from reference TRBV5-6 and TRBJ1-1, is DAGVTQSPTHLIKTRGQQVTLRCSPKSGHDTVSWYQQALGQGPQFIFQYYEEEERQRGNFPDRFSGHQFPNYSSELNVNALLLGDSALYLCASNPTGKNTEAFFGQGTRLTVV.